This T cell receptor beta chain was captured by sequencing in a study of T cell repertoires in cytomegalovirus infection. Study-wide background: CMV epitopes, recently identified HLA-C-restricted and well-studied HLA-B-restricted, were used. Study-wide results and limits: CMV carriers with the relevant HLA were identified by cumulative public TCR beta family frequency.

This CDR3 has 15 amino acids. Germline-derived CDR1 and CDR2 are MNHNS and SASEGT. The V end was cut by 6 bases, the J end by 1 base, with 16 bases between. One entry per CDR3 protein, called by TCRdb with MiXCR from the reads. The sample holds hundreds of thousands of distinct CDR3 sequences; around 29% are singletons and the top ten take over 12%. Remarks on this clonotype: What it recognizes is unknown.

The sample here was cultured CD8+ T cells from PBMCs, taken from culture after CMV antigen stimulation. This TCR derives from a human donor in good health (CMV status not recorded). Some clones in this sample may be carry-over from other donors' samples. This sequence joins TRBV6-1 and TRBJ2-7; D uncertain. The CDR3 DNA reads TGTGCCAGCAGGATTCATCAGGATTTATCCTACGAGCAGTACTTC. Translation gives CASRIHQDLSYEQYF.